Following are 24 T cell receptor beta chains from one sample sequenced in a study of cytomegalovirus exposure and HLA in healthy donors. A multiplex PCR was run with 60 Vbeta primers and 13 Jbeta primers. Sequenced by immunoSEQ multiplex PCR; TCRdb stores in-frame clones only, minus some. The sample shows over 150,000 clones, about 68% of them seen only once. Sequencing was done on a sample of PBMCs. The origin of the receptors is a young man in good health and CMV-seronegative.

The chain recombines TRBV27 with TRBJ1-4, with TRBD1 matching over 8 bases. The CDR3 sequence is 14 residues long. Losses at the gene ends were 6 bases for V and 7 bases for J; bases not matched to a gene: 7. Germline V gives CDR1 MNHEY, CDR2 SMNVEV (reference sequence). The CDR3 here is CASRQGVIGEKLFF. Here the CDR3 DNA reads TGTGCCAGCAGACAGGGGGTGATTGGTGAAAAACTGTTTTTT.

The chain joins TRBV7-9 to TRBJ1-1; the D gene is possibly TRBD1 (5 bases). There are 13 residues in the CDR3. Germline CDR1 SEHNR, CDR2 FQNEAQ (reference sequence). With 6 bases removed from V and 2 bases from J, the gap between germline ends came to 10 bases. Here the CDR3 reads CASRRGGNTEAFF. The CDR3 bases are TGTGCCAGCAGAAGGGGAGGTAACACTGAAGCTTTCTTT.

Here the CDR3 reads CASSTGQGFGETQYF. Written as DNA, the CDR3 is TGCGCCAGCAGCACCGGACAGGGGTTTGGGGAGACCCAGTACTTC. This chain joins TRBV5-1 and TRBJ2-5; 9 bases map to TRBD1. V shed 4 bases and J 5 bases; nucleotides not matched to a gene: 9. The germline V gene has CDR1 SGHRS and CDR2 YFSETQ. The CDR3 totals 15 residues.

The chain joins TRBV5-1 to TRBJ2-7, with D perhaps matching TRBD1 (7 bases). Looked up from germline, CDR1 is SGHRS and CDR2 is YFSETQ. V was shortened by 4 bases and J by 7 bases, with 21 bases between the two germline ends. The CDR3 loop spans 15 amino acids. The CDR3 bases are TGCGCCAGCAGCCCCCGAGGGGGCAGCGGAGGGGAGCAGTACTTC. It is translated as CASSPRGGSGGEQYF.

About this clone itself: One junction end disagrees with the germline gene, perhaps due to a read error. The J gene is TRBJ2-7, the V gene TRBV7-9; the D gene is possibly TRBD2 (5 bases). The CDR3 is made up of 16 amino acids. Looked up from germline, CDR1 is SEHNR and CDR2 is FQNEAQ (reference sequence). The CDR3 reads CSSSPVRWTLSYEQYF. For the CDR3, the DNA is TGTTCCAGCAGCCCCGTCCGATGGACTCTATCCTACGAGCAGTACTTC.

In this sample, this clone is medium-sized (0.01 to 0.1%). This rearrangement joins TRBV6-1 to TRBJ1-1; TRBD1 might be the D (5 bases). Trimming removed 5 bases from V and 6 bases from J, with 19 bases in between. CDR1 and CDR2 (germline): MNHNS, SASEGT. The CDR3 extends over 15 amino acids. The chain's CDR3 is CASSRRGRVAPEAFF. DNA for the CDR3: TGTGCCAGCAGTCGAAGGGGCAGGGTGGCACCTGAAGCTTTCTTT.

The rearrangement links TRBV7-2 to TRBJ1-1; no clear D gene. CDR1 is SGHTA, CDR2 FQGNSA, per germline. V was shortened by 7 bases and J by 5 bases, with 17 bases between the two germline ends. CDR3 length: 14 residues. The CDR3 loop is CASTPQVRRTEAFF. The CDR3 DNA is TGTGCCAGCACCCCGCAGGTCAGGAGGACTGAAGCTTTCTTT. Full variable domain (remainder filled in from reference TRBV7-2 and TRBJ1-1): GAGVSQSPSNKVTEKGKDVELRCDPISGHTALYWYRQSLGQGLEFLIYFQGNSAPDKSGLPSDRFSAERTGGSVSTLTIQRTQQEDSAVYLCASTPQVRRTEAFFGQGTRLTVV.

The chain joins TRBV6-1 to TRBJ1-5, with TRBD1 matching 7 bases. This CDR3 spans 18 amino acids. The V segment lost 4 bases and the J segment 0 bases; nucleotides outside the gene matches: 12. Germline lookup yields CDR1 MNHNS and CDR2 SASEGT. The CDR3 sequence: CASSGPSDRTVSNQPQHF. DNA for the CDR3: TGTGCCAGCAGTGGACCATCGGACAGGACCGTTAGCAATCAGCCCCAGCATTTT.

V gene TRBV5-4 combines with J gene TRBJ1-2, with D perhaps matching TRBD1 (6 bases). The CDR3 spans 15 residues. Germline V gene lookup returns CDR1 SGHNT and CDR2 YYREEE (reference sequence). V dropped 4 bases and J dropped 3 bases, with 16 bases sitting between them. The CDR3 reads CASSPPLQGDYGYTF. CDR3 nucleotide sequence: TGTGCCAGCAGCCCGCCCTTACAGGGAGACTATGGCTACACCTTC.

The chain links TRBV5-4 to TRBJ2-2; 8 positions match TRBD1. The CDR3 is made up of 14 amino acids. The V and J ends lost 4 bases and 6 bases, in that order; junction bases with no gene match: 5. Germline V gives CDR1 SGHNT, CDR2 YYREEE (reference sequence). Written as DNA, the CDR3 is TGTGCCAGCAGCCGACAGGGGTACGCCGGGGAGCTGTTTTTT. Its translation: CASSRQGYAGELFF.

This clone has a handful of counts. The same CDR3 arises from other DNA sequences in this sample as well. This chain connects TRBV7-2 to TRBJ2-3; no reliable D call. Germline assignment: CDR1 SGHTA and CDR2 FQGNSA. The germline V and J ends were trimmed by 1 base and 2 bases, with 7 bases remaining between them. The length of the CDR3 is 14 residues. CDR3 nucleotides: TGTGCCAGCAGCTTAGGGTTAGCCACAGATACGCAGTATTTT. Residues: CASSLGLATDTQYF.

This chain connects TRBV5-5 to TRBJ1-4; D not resolved. Germline CDR1 SGHKS, CDR2 YYEKEE (reference sequence). V gave up 3 bases and J gave up 8 bases, with 17 bases separating them. The CDR3 is 15 amino acids. This CDR3 reads CASSSTDSQGEKLFF. In DNA form, the CDR3 reads TGTGCCAGCAGCTCGACTGACTCACAAGGAGAAAAACTGTTTTTT.

The chain links TRBV27 to TRBJ1-1; 8 positions match TRBD1. CDR3 size: 14 residues. Germline V gives CDR1 MNHEY, CDR2 SMNVEV (reference sequence). V dropped 6 bases and J dropped 3; count of bases not matched to a gene: 6. As DNA, the CDR3 is TGTGCCAGCAGACGACAGGGGCGGGACACTGAAGCTTTCTTT. Amino acids: CASRRQGRDTEAFF.

The chain couples TRBV15 to TRBJ1-2, with 7 bases lining up with TRBD1. The junction had 7 bases not matched to a gene; V was cut back by 3 bases and J by 3 bases. There are 15 residues in the CDR3. The germline V gene encodes CDR1 LNHNV and CDR2 YYDKDF (reference sequence). DNA for the CDR3: TGTGCCACCAGCAGTACAAGGGGGCTCGACTATGGCTACACCTTC. Its translation is CATSSTRGLDYGYTF.

This clone appeared once. The rearrangement uses TRBV7-2 and TRBJ2-1, with 7 bases that match TRBD1. The CDR3 length is 12 residues. CDR1 and CDR2 (germline): SGHTA, FQGNSA. V lost 5 bases and J lost 10; bases outside the gene matches: 5. CDR3 loop: CASSRQGWEQFF. For the CDR3, the DNA is TGTGCCAGCAGCCGACAGGGCTGGGAGCAGTTCTTC.

The V call is TRBV6-5, the J call TRBJ2-4; 9 bases are shared with TRBD1. CDR3 length equals 15 residues. The ends lost 3 bases at V and 3 bases at J; junction bases unmatched: 3. Germline V gene lookup returns CDR1 MNHEY and CDR2 SVGAGI. The CDR3 here is CASSYDRGGKNIQYF. The DNA for the CDR3 is TGTGCCAGCAGTTATGACAGGGGGGGCAAAAACATTCAGTACTTC.

The rearrangement links TRBV7-2 to TRBJ1-4, with D tentatively TRBD1 (5 bases). The CDR3 covers 14 residues. The ends were cut back, 3 bases at V and 4 bases at J, with 9 bases in the middle. Germline V gene lookup returns CDR1 SGHTA and CDR2 FQGNSA. The CDR3 spells CASSFGGYNEKLFF. The CDR3 region has the DNA TGTGCCAGCAGCTTCGGGGGGTATAATGAAAAACTGTTTTTT. Looking up the rest from reference TRBV7-2 and TRBJ1-4 gives the full variable domain: GAGVSQSPSNKVTEKGKDVELRCDPISGHTALYWYRQSLGQGLEFLIYFQGNSAPDKSGLPSDRFSAERTGGSVSTLTIQRTQQEDSAVYLCASSFGGYNEKLFFGSGTQLSVL.

The chain combines TRBV7-9 with TRBJ2-1; D call uncertain. The germline V and J ends were trimmed by 5 bases and 8 bases, with 7 bases remaining between them. This CDR3 is 11 amino acids long. CDR1 is SEHNR and CDR2 is FQNEAQ in the germline V gene (reference sequence). CDR3 protein: CASSLQDEQFF. CDR3 DNA sequence: TGTGCCAGCAGCCTCCAGGATGAGCAGTTCTTC. Full variable domain (remainder filled in from reference TRBV7-9 and TRBJ2-1): DTGVSQNPRHKITKRGQNVTFRCDPISEHNRLYWYRQTLGQGPEFLTYFQNEAQLEKSRLLSDRFSAERPKGSFSTLEIQRTEQGDSAMYLCASSLQDEQFFGPGTRLTVL.

This rearrangement joins TRBV7-6 to TRBJ2-2; tentatively, D is TRBD1 (5 bases). The CDR3 runs to 14 residues. Trimming took 5 bases from V and 3 from J, leaving 10 bases between them. CDR1 and CDR2 (germline): SGHVS, FNYEAQ. In nucleotides, the CDR3 is TGTGCCAGCAGCGAAGGGGCGCACACCGGGGAGCTGTTTTTT. This gives the protein CASSEGAHTGELFF.

This chain links TRBV4-2 with TRBJ2-3; weak D call: TRBD1 (6 bases). V was trimmed by 4 bases and J by 1 base, leaving 18 bases between them. Germline V gives CDR1 LGHNA, CDR2 YNFKEQ. This CDR3 comprises 17 residues. CDR3 sequence reads: CASSPGVRGRGTDTQYF. The DNA of the CDR3 is TGTGCCAGCAGCCCAGGGGTAAGGGGAAGGGGCACAGATACGCAGTATTTT.

The V call is TRBV7-6, the J call TRBJ2-3, with 9 positions matching TRBD2. The CDR3 loop spans 13 amino acids. Unmatched junction bases numbered 0, after V lost 4 bases and J lost 4 bases. The germline CDR1 and CDR2 sequences are SGHVS and FNYEAQ. The CDR3 DNA sequence: TGTGCCAGCAGCTGGACTAGCGCAGATACGCAGTATTTT. Its protein is CASSWTSADTQYF.

The chain links TRBV2 to TRBJ1-1, with TRBD1 identical over 7 bases. CDR1 and CDR2 from the germline V gene are SNHLY and FYNNEI. Trimming took 2 bases from V and 7 from J; bases not matched to a gene: 7. This CDR3 contains 14 residues. The CDR3 protein is CASSEPDRAHEAFF. The CDR3 DNA sequence: TGTGCCAGCAGTGAACCCGACAGGGCCCATGAAGCTTTCTTT. Complete variable domain (other parts from reference TRBV2 and TRBJ1-1): EPEVTQTPSHQVTQMGQEVILRCVPISNHLYFYWYRQILGQKVEFLVSFYNNEISEKSEIFDDQFSVERPDGSNFTLKIRSTKLEDSAMYFCASSEPDRAHEAFFGQGTRLTVV.

The J gene is TRBJ2-3, the V gene TRBV7-6; 7 positions match TRBD2. CDR1 and CDR2 from the germline V gene are SGHVS and FNYEAQ. This CDR3 comprises 14 residues. Losses at the gene ends were 5 bases for V and 4 bases for J; bases not matched to a gene: 6. CDR3 residues: CASSPTGLSDTQYF. In DNA, the CDR3 is TGTGCCAGCAGCCCGACGGGACTATCAGATACGCAGTATTTT.

The chain employs TRBV9 and TRBJ2-1; the match to TRBD1 covers 7 bases. V lost 0 bases to trimming and J lost 1 base; unmatched junction nucleotides: 7. This CDR3 has 17 residues. Germline CDR1 is SGDLS and CDR2 is YYNGEE. The CDR3 region has the DNA TGTGCCAGCAGCGTAGAGAAGGGGGCGCGGTCCTACAATGAGCAGTTCTTC. This sequence encodes CASSVEKGARSYNEQFF.